This T cell receptor (beta chain) was found in a study of CD8 T cells in Susac syndrome. When the RNA was reverse transcribed, random hexamers were used with an input of about 0.5 to 1 ug. MiXCR, applied by TCRdb to the immunoSEQ multiplex PCR reads, yields one record per CDR3 protein. The profile covers fewer than 140,000 distinct CDR3 sequences, with roughly 95% appearing a single time and 0.41% taken by the ten largest. This CDR3 is 11 amino acids long. A word on this clonotype: A read error may produce the germline difference seen at one junction end.

The TCR originated in a human donor with Susac syndrome. The chain recombines TRBV12-3 or TRBV12-4 with TRBJ2-2, with D maybe TRBD1 (5 bases). The sample taken for sequencing was CD8+ T cells from PBMCs. For the CDR3, the DNA is TGTGCCAGCAGTCTCCAACAGGTCCCGGTTTTT. Translating it yields CASSLQQVPVF.